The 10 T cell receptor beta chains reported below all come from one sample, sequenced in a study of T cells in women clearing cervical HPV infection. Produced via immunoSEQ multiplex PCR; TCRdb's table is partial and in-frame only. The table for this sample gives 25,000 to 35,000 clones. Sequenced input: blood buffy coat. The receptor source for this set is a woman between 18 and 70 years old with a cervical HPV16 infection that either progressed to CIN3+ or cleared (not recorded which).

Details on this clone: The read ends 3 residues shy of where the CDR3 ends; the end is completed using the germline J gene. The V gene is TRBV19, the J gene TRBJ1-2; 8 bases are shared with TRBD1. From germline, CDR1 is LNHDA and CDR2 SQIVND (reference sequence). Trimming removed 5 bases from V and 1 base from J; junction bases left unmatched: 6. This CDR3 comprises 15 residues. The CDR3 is CASSGGTGLNYGYTF. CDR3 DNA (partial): TGTGCCAGTAGTGGGGGGACAGGCCTTAACTATGGC.

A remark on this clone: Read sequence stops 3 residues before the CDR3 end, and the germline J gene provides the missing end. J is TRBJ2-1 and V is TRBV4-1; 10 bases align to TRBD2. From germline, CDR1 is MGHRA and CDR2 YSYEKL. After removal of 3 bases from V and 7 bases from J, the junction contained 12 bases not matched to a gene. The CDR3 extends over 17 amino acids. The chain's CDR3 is CASSQGPSGGWVNEQFF. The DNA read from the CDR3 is TGCGCCAGCAGCCAGGGACCTAGCGGGGGATGGGTGAATGAG.

The CDR3 is CATSDPGAPPDTQYF. CDR3 DNA, as far as it was read: TGTGCCACCAGTGATCCTGGGGCTCCCCCAGATACG. This chain links TRBV24-1 with TRBJ2-3; possibly TRBD1 for D (5 bases). The read terminates 3 residues before the CDR3 end, so the remaining end is supplied by the germline J gene. Trimming pared 3 bases from V and 4 bases from J, leaving 13 bases between. The V gene's germline CDR1 is KGHDR and CDR2 SFDVKD. CDR3 length equals 15 residues.

The CDR3 protein is CASSPPGQAYEQYF. CDR3 bases read: TGTGCCAGCAGCCCCCCGGGACAGGCCTACGAG. This chain links TRBV11-2 with TRBJ2-7; TRBD1 aligns across 8 bases. From the germline J gene comes the end of the CDR3, since the read stops 3 residues before it. The germline V gene encodes CDR1 SGHAT and CDR2 FQNNGV. Trimming cost V 5 bases and J 2 bases; bases outside gene matches: 5. This CDR3 comprises 14 residues.

CDR3: CASSMGHATYEQYF. CDR3 bases read: TGTGCCAGTAGTATGGGACACGCAACATACGAG. The chain couples TRBV19 to TRBJ2-7; D may be TRBD1 (6 bases). The read finishes 3 residues shy of the CDR3 end, and the germline J gene is used to complete it. The CDR3 loop spans 14 amino acids. The germline V gene encodes CDR1 LNHDA and CDR2 SQIVND (reference sequence). Deletions cut 3 bases from V and 4 bases from J, with 13 bases between.

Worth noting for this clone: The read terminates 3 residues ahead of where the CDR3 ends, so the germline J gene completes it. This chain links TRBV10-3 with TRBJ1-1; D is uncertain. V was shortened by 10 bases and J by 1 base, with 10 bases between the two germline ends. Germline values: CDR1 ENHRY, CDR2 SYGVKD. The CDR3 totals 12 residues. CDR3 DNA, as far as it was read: TGTGCCACGCAGACATCGAACACTGAA. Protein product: CATQTSNTE. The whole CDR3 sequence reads CATQTSNTEAFF.

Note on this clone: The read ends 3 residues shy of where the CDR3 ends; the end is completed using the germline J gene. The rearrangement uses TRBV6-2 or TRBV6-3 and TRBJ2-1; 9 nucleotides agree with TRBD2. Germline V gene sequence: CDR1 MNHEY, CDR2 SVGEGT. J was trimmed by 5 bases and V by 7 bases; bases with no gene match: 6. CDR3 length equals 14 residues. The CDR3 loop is CASISGGADNEQFF. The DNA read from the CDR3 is TGTGCCAGCATTAGCGGGGGAGCTGACAATGAG.

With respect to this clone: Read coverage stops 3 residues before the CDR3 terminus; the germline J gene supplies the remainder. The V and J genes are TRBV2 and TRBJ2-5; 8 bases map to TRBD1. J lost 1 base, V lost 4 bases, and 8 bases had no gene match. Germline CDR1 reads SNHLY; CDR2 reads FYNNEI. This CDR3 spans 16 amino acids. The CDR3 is CASSGSRDRFQETQYF. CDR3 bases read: TGTGCCAGCAGTGGGTCCCGGGACAGGTTCCAAGAGACC.

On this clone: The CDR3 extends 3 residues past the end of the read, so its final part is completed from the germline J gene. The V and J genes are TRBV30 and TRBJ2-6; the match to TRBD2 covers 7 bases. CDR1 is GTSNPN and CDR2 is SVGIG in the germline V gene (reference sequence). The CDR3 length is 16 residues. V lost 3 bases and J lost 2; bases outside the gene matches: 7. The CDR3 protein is CAWSLGGRTGANVLTF. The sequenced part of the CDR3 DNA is TGTGCCTGGAGCCTCGGGGGGAGAACTGGGGCCAACGTC.

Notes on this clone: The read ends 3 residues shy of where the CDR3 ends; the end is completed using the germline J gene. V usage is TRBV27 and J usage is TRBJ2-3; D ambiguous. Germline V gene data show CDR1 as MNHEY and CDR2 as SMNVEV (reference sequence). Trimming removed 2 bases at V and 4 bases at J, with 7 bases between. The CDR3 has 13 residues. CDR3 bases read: TGTGCCAGCAGTTTAACCAGCGCAGATACG. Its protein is CASSLTSADT. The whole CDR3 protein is CASSLTSADTQYF.